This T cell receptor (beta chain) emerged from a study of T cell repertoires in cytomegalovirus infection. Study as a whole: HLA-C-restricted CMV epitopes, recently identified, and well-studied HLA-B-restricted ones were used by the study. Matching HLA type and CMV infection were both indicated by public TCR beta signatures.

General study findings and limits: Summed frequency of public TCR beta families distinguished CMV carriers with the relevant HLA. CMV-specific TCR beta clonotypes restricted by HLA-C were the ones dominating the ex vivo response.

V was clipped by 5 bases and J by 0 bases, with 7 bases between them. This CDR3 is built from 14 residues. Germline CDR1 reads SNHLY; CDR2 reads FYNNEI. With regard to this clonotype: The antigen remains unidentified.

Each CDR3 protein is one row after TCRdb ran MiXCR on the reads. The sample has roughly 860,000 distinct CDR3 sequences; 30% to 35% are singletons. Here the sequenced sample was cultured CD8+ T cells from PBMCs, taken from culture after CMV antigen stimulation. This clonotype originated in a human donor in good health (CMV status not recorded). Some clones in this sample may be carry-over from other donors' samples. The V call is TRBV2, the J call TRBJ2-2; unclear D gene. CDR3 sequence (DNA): TGTGCCAGCAGTCAGCCCCCGAACACCGGGGAGCTGTTTTTT. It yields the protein CASSQPPNTGELFF.